This T cell receptor (beta chain) was sequenced during a study of T-cell memory formation after mild COVID-19. Study-level points and caveats: Later expanders leaned CD4+, whereas day 15 to 85 contracting clones were balanced CD4/CD8. In pre-infection memory, a portion of responding clones appeared, which suggested that cross-reactive memory joined.

Turning to this clonotype: Its target is not known.

TCRdb recomputed calls from the 5' RACE reads with MiXCR, one row per CDR3 protein. The data hold 140,000 or so distinct CDR3 sequences, with around 15% observed a single time. Between the trimmed V and J ends, which lost 6 bases and 1 base, there was a span of 9 bases. From germline, CDR1 is SEHNR and CDR2 FQNEAQ (reference sequence). The CDR3 spans 13 residues. The source is an adult woman who had mild COVID-19 (a few samples of this study predate the infection). Cell type and time point are not known. The genes are TRBV7-9 and TRBJ2-5; D may be TRBD1 or TRBD2 (5 bases each). Input material: PBMCs or a T cell subset sorted from them (not recorded which). The CDR3, as DNA: TGTGCCAGCAGGACCGGGACCCAAGAGACCCAGTACTTC. It is translated as CASRTGTQETQYF.